This paragraph reports one T cell receptor beta chain. This specimen belongs to a study of blood T cell repertoires in COVID-19. Across the study: Some COVID-19 samples were acute and others convalescent; all came from the United States, Italy and Spain. From T cells, B-cell-depleted T cells, or PBMCs came the material, which was cDNA or gDNA.

A Seattle source enrolled patients during active infection and followed them longitudinally. Original analysis: The assay estimated nucleated cells by amplifying reference gene primers. Data came from immunoSEQ multiplex PCR; TCRdb stores just in-frame clones and leaves some out. V, J and clone size derive from that table, while D and trimming were established from the DNA sequence. The repertoire holds over 250,000 clones, with around 89% as singletons. In germline, CDR1 is MNHEY, CDR2 SMNVEV (reference sequence). The CDR3 length is 13 residues. V was pared by 5 bases and J by 0 bases, with 8 bases between.

Specimen: peripheral blood. The receptor was isolated from a woman aged 45-65 years with COVID-19, enrolled during active disease. The rearrangement uses TRBV27 and TRBJ2-7; no firm D call. CDR3 sequence reads: CASSPYSSYEQYF. The DNA of the CDR3 is TGTGCCAGCAGTCCCTATAGCTCCTACGAGCAGTACTTC.